This T cell receptor beta chain was documented in a study of T cell repertoires in cytomegalovirus infection. Overall study: Recently identified HLA-C-restricted and well-studied HLA-B-restricted CMV epitopes were used. An indication of both CMV infection and matching HLA type came from public TCR beta signatures. General study points: Accumulated public TCR beta family frequency recognized individuals carrying CMV together with the relevant HLA. Dominating the ex vivo response were HLA-C-restricted CMV-specific TCR beta clonotypes.

TCRdb itself ran the reads through MiXCR, one entry per CDR3 protein. In the table there are some 500,000 distinct CDR3 sequences, 35% to 50% of which are singletons. Trimming removed 3 bases at V and 4 bases at J, with 7 bases between. The germline CDR1 and CDR2 sequences are SGHTA and FQGNSA. The CDR3 consists of 13 residues. Concerning this clonotype itself: Its target is not known.

This sequence was found in a human donor in good health (CMV status not recorded). Some clones in this sample may be carry-over from other donors' samples. The chain joins TRBV7-2 to TRBJ2-1; D gene unclear. The sequencing used cultured PBMCs, collected from culture after CMV antigen stimulation. CDR3 loop: CASSFEPYNEQFF. In DNA, the CDR3 is TGTGCCAGCAGCTTCGAACCATACAATGAGCAGTTCTTC.